This TCR beta chain emerged from a study of blood T cells in healthy people across ages. Overall study: About one barcoded beta molecule per two T cells came from capture by template switching.

CDR1 and CDR2 (germline): MNHEY, SVGAGI. V was shortened by 10 bases and J by 7 bases, with 14 bases between the two germline ends. This CDR3 is built from 11 residues. The use of a sample-barcoded 5' primer and a J-beta primer mix characterized a second PCR of roughly 6 to 11 cycles. The study obtained at least 2.5 million CDR3-containing paired-end reads from every sample. TCRdb re-analysed the 5' RACE reads in MiXCR, keeping a single row per CDR3 protein. This table has roughly 800,000 distinct CDR3 sequences, around 34% appearing once. Regarding the study as a whole: The study could not conclusively compare naive and antigen-experienced cells, given its unsorted PBMCs.

Turning to this clonotype: What it binds is not known.

The source of this sequence is a man younger than 35 in good health. The chain combines TRBV6-5 with TRBJ2-7; D is perhaps TRBD2 (6 bases). Input material: blood. The CDR3 DNA reads as TGTGCCAACACCCGAGCGGGTGAGCAGTACTTC. Translated, it gives CANTRAGEQYF.